This TCR beta chain was sequenced for a study of blood T cell repertoires in COVID-19 (TCRdb year 2020). A note on the overall study: Samples covering the acute and convalescent phases of COVID-19 were provided by collaborators in the United States, Italy and Spain. The prospective study material was composed of cDNA or gDNA derived from T cells, B-cell-depleted T cells, or PBMCs. Where available, HLA class I and class II types were obtained from metadata supplied by the sample provider rather than from assay-based typing. Subjects who had been exposed to COVID-19, were actively infected with it, or had recovered from it provided the deeply sampled blood TCRbeta repertoires that made up the dataset. Samples came from the ongoing ImmuneRACE study (first 160 participants) plus 1,254 subjects from 6 global collaborators. Nearly every sample came with metadata listing a de-identified subject ID, COVID-19 status, age in years and sex. The repertoires were made available in a free public database intended to serve as a resource for research on the immune response to SARS-CoV-2.

Turning to this clone: Its recognized antigen is unknown. No base qualities exist here, and no much larger clone lies one base off it.

Whole blood was collected in K2EDTA tubes by collaborating institutions according to the institutions' own protocols. For TCRbeta analysis, collaborators shipped samples as frozen whole blood, isolated PBMCs, or DNA extracted from either of those sample types. The paper's findings and limits, for the study overall: How much clinical and demographic metadata was included differed by source and by participant, and the metadata was provided uncurated.

The immunoSEQ Assay, a bias-controlled multiplex PCR, was used to amplify TCRbeta CDR3 regions from genomic DNA. The study's own analysis went as follows. The number of nucleated cells in each sample was estimated by amplification of reference gene primers within the assay. To quantify the absolute abundance of each unique TCRbeta CDR3 rearrangement, sequence reads were collapsed and filtered. For each sample, productive Simpson clonality was calculated as the square root of Simpson's diversity index over productive rearrangements. Not all clones reach the TCRdb copy of this immuneACCESS table, which keeps in-frame sequences only. Checked studies attribute under half of the gap to unresolved V genes and leave the rest unexplained. The DNA gave D and trimming, while V, J and clone size come from that table. The sample yields around 100,000 clones; less than 80% were counted once. About 20% of the sample is in the top ten clones.

V drops 8 bases and J drops 0 bases, leaving 17 bases in between. The germline V gene gives CDR1 as SNHLY and CDR2 as FYNNEI. Reading from cysteine to phenylalanine, the CDR3 counts 16 amino acids. The kept DNA is CDR3 alone, 48 bases in frame from the first base. The sample consisted of peripheral blood. The sequence is built from TRBV2 and TRBJ1-5; TRBD1 could be the D gene, as 6 bases match. This receptor was taken from a man in his 70s with active or convalescent COVID-19. CDR3 sequence: CASCRQAPYSNQPQHF. The DNA sequence is TGTGCCAGCTGCAGACAGGCACCTTATAGCAATCAGCCCCAGCATTTT.